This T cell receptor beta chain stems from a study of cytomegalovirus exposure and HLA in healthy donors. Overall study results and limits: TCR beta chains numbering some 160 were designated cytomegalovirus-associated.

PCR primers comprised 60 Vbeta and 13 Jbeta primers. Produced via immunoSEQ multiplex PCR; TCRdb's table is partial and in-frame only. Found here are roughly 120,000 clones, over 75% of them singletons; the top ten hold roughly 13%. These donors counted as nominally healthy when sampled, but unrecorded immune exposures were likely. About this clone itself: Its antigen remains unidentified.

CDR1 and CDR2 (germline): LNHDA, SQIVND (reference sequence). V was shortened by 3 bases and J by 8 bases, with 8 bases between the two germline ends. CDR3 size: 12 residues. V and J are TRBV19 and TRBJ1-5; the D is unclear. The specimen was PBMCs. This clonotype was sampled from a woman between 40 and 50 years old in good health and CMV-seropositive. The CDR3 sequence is CASSMRWEPQHF. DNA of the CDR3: TGTGCCAGTAGTATGAGGTGGGAGCCCCAGCATTTT. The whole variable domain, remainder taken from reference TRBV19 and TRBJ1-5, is DGGITQSPKYLFRKEGQNVTLSCEQNLNHDAMYWYRQDPGQGLRLIYYSQIVNDFQKGDIAEGYSVSREKKESFPLTVTSAQKNPTAFYLCASSMRWEPQHFGDGTRLSIL.